The rows below give T cell receptor beta chains drawn from one sample of a study of T cell responses to AZD1222 COVID-19 vaccine. Method: immunoSEQ multiplex PCR; TCRdb's copy keeps in-frame clones and lacks some. The data show around 50,000 clones, 89% seen once. Here the sequenced sample was peripheral blood, taken 28 days after the second AZD1222 dose. The receptors come from an adult who received the AZD1222 COVID-19 vaccine. CDR3s include the opening cysteine and the closing phenylalanine or tryptophan. D genes are given only for firm matches. A row's size may be missing; if present it is once, few, many or a size class.

>TRBJ1-6|TRBV6-5|TRBD1|-
CASSYLSGGSPLHF
TGTGCCAGCAGTTACTTGTCAGGGGGTTCACCCCTCCACTTT
>TRBJ2-6|TRBV20-1|-|-
CSASHTDLTF
TGCAGTGCTTCTCACACGGACCTGACTTTC
>TRBJ2-2|TRBV19|-|-
CASSIARATGELFF
TGTGCCAGTAGTATAGCCAGGGCCACCGGGGAGCTGTTTTTT
>TRBJ2-7|TRBV7-2|-|-
CASSPKTLSYEQYF
TGTGCCAGCAGCCCTAAGACTCTCTCCTACGAGCAGTACTTC
>TRBJ2-7|TRBV19|TRBD1|-
CASRTSPLAGGYEQYF
TGTGCCAGTAGAACATCCCCCCTAGCAGGGGGCTACGAGCAGTACTTC
>TRBJ1-4|TRBV28|TRBD1|-
CASSFSGTGDEKLFF
TGTGCCAGCAGTTTCTCCGGGACAGGGGATGAAAAACTGTTTTTT
>TRBJ2-7|TRBV11-2|TRBD1|-
CASSAQMGQGAGEQYF
TGTGCCAGCAGCGCCCAAATGGGACAGGGGGCGGGGGAGCAGTACTTC
>TRBJ2-7|TRBV5-8|-|-
CASSARSSLSYEQYF
TGTGCCAGCAGCGCTCGGAGCTCTCTATCCTACGAGCAGTACTTC
>TRBJ2-5|TRBV3-1/TRBV3-2|TRBD2|-
CASSQVTSGGAKETQYF
TGTGCCAGCAGCCAAGTGACTAGCGGGGGGGCTAAAGAGACCCAGTACTTC
>TRBJ1-6|TRBV3-1/TRBV3-2|-|-
CASSRGGGDSPLHF
TGTGCCAGCAGCCGGGGGGGAGGGGATTCACCCCTCCACTTT
>TRBJ1-4|TRBV3-1/TRBV3-2|-|-
CASSQVDRSNEKLFF
TGTGCCAGCAGCCAAGTAGACAGGTCCAATGAAAAACTGTTTTTT
>TRBJ2-3|TRBV12-3/TRBV12-4|TRBD1|once
CASRDRDLDTQYF
TGTGCCAGCCGGGACAGGGATTTAGATACGCAGTATTTT
>TRBJ1-1|TRBV5-1|-|-
CASSWGDTEAFF
TGCGCCAGCAGCTGGGGGGACACTGAAGCTTTCTTT
>TRBJ1-6|TRBV13|TRBD1|-
CASSSTGGNSPLHF
TGTGCCAGCAGCAGCACAGGGGGTAATTCACCCCTCCACTTT
>TRBJ1-5|TRBV28|-|once
CASTTGEGHQPQHF
TGTGCCAGCACCACTGGAGAGGGCCATCAGCCCCAGCATTTT
>TRBJ1-1|TRBV19|-|once
CASSPQMNTEAFF
TGTGCCAGTAGCCCACAGATGAACACTGAAGCTTTCTTT
>TRBJ2-7|TRBV1|-|-
CTSSQPADRDISYEQYF
TGCACCAGCAGCCAGCCCGCCGACAGGGACATCTCCTACGAGCAGTACTTC
>TRBJ1-2|TRBV6-5|-|-
CASTHPLGNYGYTF
TGTGCCAGCACCCATCCACTCGGGAACTATGGCTACACCTTC
>TRBJ2-2|TRBV19|TRBD1|-
CASTVGQGGTGELFF
TGTGCCAGTACCGTGGGACAGGGAGGCACCGGGGAGCTGTTTTTT
>TRBJ1-2|TRBV7-9|TRBD1|-
CASSFSQGAYGYTF
TGTGCCAGCAGTTTCTCGCAGGGGGCCTATGGCTACACCTTC
>TRBJ1-4|TRBV6-5|TRBD1|-
CASSPDRGREKLFF
TGTGCCAGCAGTCCGGACAGGGGACGGGAAAAACTGTTTTTT
>TRBJ1-2|TRBV2|-|-
CASKVGGFFGYTF
TGTGCCAGCAAGGTCGGAGGGTTTTTCGGCTACACCTTC
>TRBJ2-2|TRBV18|-|-
CASSRNTGELFF
TGTGCCAGCTCACGTAACACCGGGGAGCTGTTTTTT
>TRBJ1-5|TRBV7-9|-|-
CASSGVTPYSNQPQHF
TGTGCCAGCAGCGGAGTCACACCTTATAGCAATCAGCCCCAGCATTTT
>TRBJ2-7|TRBV2|-|-
CASSSREGNYEQYF
TGTGCCAGCAGTTCTCGGGAAGGGAACTACGAGCAGTACTTC
>TRBJ2-7|TRBV5-1|TRBD2|-
CASSLLSGSTSYEQYF
TGCGCCAGCAGCCTCCTTAGCGGGAGTACCTCCTACGAGCAGTACTTC
>TRBJ1-5|TRBV25-1|-|-
CASSGPGADQPQHF
TGTGCCAGCAGTGGTCCGGGAGCGGATCAGCCCCAGCATTTT
>TRBJ2-7|TRBV6-5|TRBD1|-
CASSSPDRGLYEQYF
TGTGCCAGCAGCTCCCCGGACAGGGGGCTGTACGAGCAGTACTTC
>TRBJ2-2|TRBV19|TRBD1|-
CASTVQGEWTGELFF
TGTGCCAGTACTGTCCAGGGGGAATGGACCGGGGAGCTGTTTTTT
>TRBJ2-7|TRBV6-1|-|-
CASSDSSYEQYF
TGTGCCAGCAGTGATTCCTCCTACGAGCAGTACTTC
>TRBJ2-7|TRBV27|TRBD2|-
CASSLYSGSYEQYF
TGTGCCAGCAGTTTATATAGCGGGAGCTACGAGCAGTACTTC
>TRBJ2-7|TRBV7-9|-|-
CASSLYEASGDEQYF
TGTGCCAGCAGCTTATATGAGGCGTCAGGGGACGAGCAGTACTTC
>TRBJ2-7|TRBV28|TRBD2|-
CASSSRLAGSYEQYF
TGTGCCAGCAGTTCCCGACTAGCGGGCTCCTACGAGCAGTACTTC
>TRBJ2-7|TRBV12-1|-|-
CASRPIKGLDEQYF
TGTGCCAGCAGACCCATCAAAGGGCTCGACGAGCAGTACTTC
>TRBJ2-5|TRBV7-9|-|-
CASSLGLLQETQYF
TGTGCCAGCAGCTTAGGGCTTCTTCAAGAGACCCAGTACTTC
>TRBJ1-1|TRBV19|-|-
CASSILTGGDTEAFF
TGTGCCAGTAGTATCCTGACGGGGGGTGACACTGAAGCTTTCTTT
>TRBJ1-1|TRBV5-1|-|-
CASSSGGRRHTEAFF
TGCGCCAGCAGCTCCGGTGGCCGTCGGCACACTGAAGCTTTCTTT
>TRBJ2-7|TRBV12-5|TRBD2|-
CASALRAGGPYEQYF
TGTGCTAGTGCCTTGCGGGCGGGGGGGCCCTACGAGCAGTACTTC
>TRBJ2-1|TRBV7-2|-|-
CASSLTNTLNEQFF
TGTGCCAGCAGCTTAACAAATACCCTTAATGAGCAGTTCTTC
>TRBJ2-7|TRBV7-8|TRBD2|-
CASSRSGRDQYF
TGTGCCAGCAGCCGTAGCGGGAGAGACCAGTACTTC
>TRBJ1-5|TRBV6-5|TRBD1|-
CASSSGTGGNQPQHF
TGTGCCAGCAGTTCGGGGACAGGAGGAAATCAGCCCCAGCATTTT
>TRBJ1-4|TRBV29-1|TRBD1|-
CSVTDRVANEKLFF
TGCAGCGTAACGGACAGGGTGGCTAATGAAAAACTGTTTTTT
>TRBJ1-5|TRBV24-1|-|-
CATSVGASNQPQHF
TGTGCCACCAGTGTAGGGGCAAGCAATCAGCCCCAGCATTTT
>TRBJ2-7|TRBV4-1|TRBD1|-
CASSKEIVRTGEGEQYF
TGCGCCAGCAGCAAGGAGATAGTGAGGACAGGGGAAGGGGAGCAGTACTTC
>TRBJ2-7|TRBV10-3|TRBD1|few
CAPRPLDRASYEQYF
TGTGCCCCGCGACCCCTTGACAGGGCGTCCTACGAGCAGTACTTC
>TRBJ2-1|TRBV3-1/TRBV3-2|-|-
CASSRYVTLPYNEQFF
TGTGCCAGCAGCCGGTACGTAACTTTACCCTACAATGAGCAGTTCTTC
>TRBJ1-5|TRBV19|TRBD1|-
CASSQRQGGRNSNQPQHF
TGTGCCAGTAGTCAACGACAGGGGGGACGAAATAGCAATCAGCCCCAGCATTTT
>TRBJ2-7|TRBV5-6|-|few
CASSLFQGSTYEQYF
TGTGCCAGCAGCTTGTTCCAGGGGTCAACCTACGAGCAGTACTTC
>TRBJ1-4|TRBV5-5|-|-
CASSLDRGEKLFF
TGTGCCAGCAGCTTAGACCGGGGGGAAAAACTGTTTTTT
>TRBJ2-5|TRBV10-3|TRBD1|-
CAINPDRDQETQYF
TGTGCCATCAACCCGGACAGGGATCAAGAGACCCAGTACTTC
>TRBJ1-2|TRBV6-5|TRBD1|-
CASSYSSTGGYGYTF
TGTGCCAGCAGTTACTCCTCGACAGGGGGCTACGGCTACACCTTC
>TRBJ1-1|TRBV6-5|-|once
CASSYSYEVNTEAFF
TGTGCCAGCAGTTACTCATATGAGGTGAACACTGAAGCTTTCTTT
>TRBJ1-6|TRBV12-3/TRBV12-4|-|-
CASTPSRCPPLHF
TGTGCCAGCACCCCCAGCCGCTGCCCACCCCTCCACTTT